This is a list of T cell receptor beta chains from one sample in a study of cytomegalovirus exposure and HLA in healthy donors. Libraries were prepared by immunoSEQ multiplex PCR; TCRdb keeps only in-frame clonotypes and omits some of them. Among some 150,000 clones listed, less than 80% were seen once. The sequenced material came from PBMCs. These receptors all stem from a female donor in good health and CMV-seropositive. CDR3s include the opening cysteine and the closing phenylalanine or tryptophan. D genes are given only for firm matches. Clone size is given for some rows only: seen once, a few or many times, or a class if the clone is expanded.

D: TRBD2; J: TRBJ2-3; size: NA; V: TRBV5-4; DNA: TGTGCCAGCAGCTACCGGACTAGTGAGGGAGATACGCAATATTTT; CDR3: CASSYRTSEGDTQYF
D: NA; J: TRBJ1-2; size: NA; V: TRBV19; DNA: TGTGCCAGTAGTATCTTAGACACCGACTATGGCTACACCTTC; CDR3: CASSILDTDYGYTF
D: NA; J: TRBJ1-5; size: NA; V: TRBV6-6; DNA: TGTGCCAGCAGGCTTCACAATAGCAATCAGCCCCAGCATTTT; CDR3: CASRLHNSNQPQHF
D: TRBD1; J: TRBJ1-3; size: NA; V: TRBV18; DNA: TGTGCCAGCTCACGGCCAGGGGGCACTGGTGGAAACACCATATATTTT; CDR3: CASSRPGGTGGNTIYF
D: NA; J: TRBJ1-1; size: few; V: TRBV2; DNA: TGTGCCAGTCGCAGGCAGGGGCTTATGAACACTGAAGCTTTCTTT; CDR3: CASRRQGLMNTEAFF
D: NA; J: TRBJ2-3; size: NA; V: TRBV28; DNA: TGTGCCAGCACCCCTATATGGCGGGATACGCAGTATTTT; CDR3: CASTPIWRDTQYF
D: TRBD1; J: TRBJ2-6; size: NA; V: TRBV5-6; DNA: TGTGCCAGCAGCCTGGCAGTCGGGACAGCCTTCTCTGGGGCCAACGTCCTGACTTTC; CDR3: CASSLAVGTAFSGANVLTF
D: TRBD1; J: TRBJ1-5; size: NA; V: TRBV6-5; DNA: TGTGCCAGCAGTTTCAACAGGGGGCGCAATCAGCCCCAGCATTTT; CDR3: CASSFNRGRNQPQHF
D: NA; J: TRBJ1-1; size: NA; V: TRBV30; DNA: TGTGCCTGGTTCCGGACAGCTGAAGCTTTCTTT; CDR3: CAWFRTAEAFF
D: TRBD1; J: TRBJ1-5; size: NA; V: TRBV5-1; DNA: TGCGCCAGCAGCTCAGGGGGTAGCAATCAGCCCCAGCATTTT; CDR3: CASSSGGSNQPQHF
D: TRBD2; J: TRBJ2-5; size: NA; V: TRBV6-1; DNA: TGTGCCAGCAGTGGGGGGGGGTTGTTAGAGACCCAGTACTTC; CDR3: CASSGGGLLETQYF
D: TRBD2; J: TRBJ2-1; size: NA; V: TRBV18; DNA: TGTGCCAGCTCACCGGGACTAGCGGGAGCCAATGAGCAGTTCTTC; CDR3: CASSPGLAGANEQFF
D: TRBD2; J: TRBJ2-5; size: few; V: TRBV5-1; DNA: TGCGCCAGCAGGCTCGGGGGGTTTAAAGAGACCCAGTACTTC; CDR3: CASRLGGFKETQYF
D: NA; J: TRBJ2-2; size: NA; V: TRBV7-3; DNA: TGTGCCAGCAGACTTGGGGGCGCCGGGGAGCTGTTTTTT; CDR3: CASRLGGAGELFF
D: NA; J: TRBJ1-5; size: NA; V: TRBV2; DNA: TGTGCCAGCAGCCAGCGCGGGGGCAATCAGCCCCAGCATTTT; CDR3: CASSQRGGNQPQHF
D: NA; J: TRBJ2-2; size: NA; V: TRBV15; DNA: TGTGCCACCAGCAGAGATCGAGGTGGCGGGGAGCTGTTTTTT; CDR3: CATSRDRGGGELFF
D: NA; J: TRBJ1-2; size: few; V: TRBV13; DNA: TGTGCCAGCAGCTTAGAGGGACTCTATGGCTACACCTTC; CDR3: CASSLEGLYGYTF
D: NA; J: TRBJ2-5; size: NA; V: TRBV11-2; DNA: TGTGCCAGCAGCCGAAGCCCTTCCGGGACAACAGGGGAGACCCAGTACTTC; CDR3: CASSRSPSGTTGETQYF
D: NA; J: TRBJ1-4; size: NA; V: TRBV18; DNA: TGTGCCAGCTCACCACCTCGGGCAACTAATGAAAAACTGTTTTTT; CDR3: CASSPPRATNEKLFF
D: TRBD2; J: TRBJ2-7; size: once; V: TRBV27; DNA: TGTGCCAGCAGGAGTAGCGGGGGGCCCACCTACGAGCAGTACTTC; CDR3: CASRSSGGPTYEQYF
D: NA; J: TRBJ1-4; size: NA; V: TRBV5-6; DNA: TGTGCCAGCAGCTATGGGGGGGCCAGTAATGAAAAACTGTTTTTT; CDR3: CASSYGGASNEKLFF
D: TRBD1; J: TRBJ1-4; size: NA; V: TRBV7-9; DNA: TGTTCCAGCAGCTCGGAGGGGTTTGGGGGACAGTATGAAAAACTGTTTTTT; CDR3: CSSSSEGFGGQYEKLFF
D: TRBD1; J: TRBJ2-7; size: NA; V: TRBV10-3; DNA: TGTGCCATCAGAGACAGGGACCCTTCCTACGAGCGGTACTTC; CDR3: CAIRDRDPSYERYF
D: TRBD1; J: TRBJ1-5; size: NA; V: TRBV19; DNA: TGTGCCAGTAGTATAGTACAGGGGGGACAGCCCCAGCATTTT; CDR3: CASSIVQGGQPQHF
D: TRBD1; J: TRBJ1-6; size: once; V: TRBV6-5; DNA: TGTGCCAGCAGTTCTACCGGGACAGGGGCTTCACCCCTCCACTTT; CDR3: CASSSTGTGASPLHF
D: NA; J: TRBJ1-6; size: NA; V: TRBV4-1; DNA: TGCGCCAGCAGCCAAGCTCCAGGTCCTAATTCACCCCTCCACTTT; CDR3: CASSQAPGPNSPLHF
D: TRBD2; J: TRBJ2-2; size: once; V: TRBV7-9; DNA: TGTGCCAGCAGCGAATCTAGCGGGGTGAACACCGGGGAGCTGTTTTTT; CDR3: CASSESSGVNTGELFF
D: TRBD2; J: TRBJ2-5; size: NA; V: TRBV7-2; DNA: TGTGCCAGCAGCTTTGCTGGCGCGGGAGCGGCGGAGACCCAGTACTTC; CDR3: CASSFAGAGAAETQYF
D: TRBD1; J: TRBJ2-3; size: NA; V: TRBV30; DNA: TGTGCCTGGAGTGTAGAGGGACAGGGGATTGGCACAGATACGCAGTATTTT; CDR3: CAWSVEGQGIGTDTQYF
D: NA; J: TRBJ1-5; size: NA; V: TRBV5-1; DNA: TGCGCCAGCAGCCCAGACGGGTATCAGCCCCAGCATTTT; CDR3: CASSPDGYQPQHF
D: NA; J: TRBJ2-1; size: NA; V: TRBV27; DNA: TGTGCCAGCACCACCCGGTTTTGGAGGGACGGTGAGCAGTTCTTC; CDR3: CASTTRFWRDGEQFF
D: TRBD2; J: TRBJ2-5; size: once; V: TRBV5-1; DNA: TGCGCCAGCAGCTTTTCTAGCGGGGCCACCCAAGAGACCCAGTACTTC; CDR3: CASSFSSGATQETQYF
D: NA; J: TRBJ2-7; size: NA; V: TRBV2; DNA: TGTGCCAGCAGTGACGCCGCCGTCAGGGACGAGCAGTACTTC; CDR3: CASSDAAVRDEQYF
D: TRBD2; J: TRBJ2-2; size: NA; V: TRBV9; DNA: TGTGCCAGCAGCGATGAAGCGGGGATAAACACCGGGGAGCTGTTTTTT; CDR3: CASSDEAGINTGELFF
D: NA; J: TRBJ1-2; size: NA; V: TRBV2; DNA: TGTGCCAGCAGAGGAGATGGCTACACCTTC; CDR3: CASRGDGYTF
D: TRBD1; J: TRBJ2-1; size: NA; V: TRBV11-3; DNA: TGTGCCAGCAGCCTCGGGACAGGGGGAAAGGATGAGCAGTTCTTC; CDR3: CASSLGTGGKDEQFF
D: NA; J: TRBJ1-2; size: NA; V: TRBV7-9; DNA: TGTGCCAGCAGCTTACGGGGGAACTATGGCTACACCTTC; CDR3: CASSLRGNYGYTF
D: NA; J: TRBJ2-2; size: NA; V: TRBV28; DNA: TGTGCCAGCAGTTCCCCGGGGAGCGACACCGGGGAGCTGTTTTTT; CDR3: CASSSPGSDTGELFF